The following is a TCR beta chain sequence with its context. The antigen is not known. Trimming removed 1 base at V and 1 base at J, with 7 bases between. Germline V gene data show CDR1 as SGHTA and CDR2 as FQGNSA. The CDR3 consists of 14 residues. At a deep level, the assay was run. Clones were sequenced by immunoSEQ multiplex PCR, and TCRdb holds only the in-frame ones, with some missing. The sample consists of some 2,500,000 clones, approximately 90% of them appearing once. The data derive from a study of shared clonotypes between healthy human individuals. General study results and limits: A reduction in generation probabilities was seen for non-shared clonotypes relative to those shared by all four donors. Sampling used blood alone; tissue repertoires probably differ. The study found 4.5% to 5% of naive CD4 clonotypes shared across a handful of donors.

This sequence was found in a man in his late teens or twenties in good health. Some clones in this sample may be carry-over from other donors' samples. This rearrangement joins TRBV7-2 to TRBJ2-5; D is undetermined. The sequenced sample consisted of naive CD4+ T cells from PBMCs. The subset is: CD45RA+ positively selected. The CDR3 is CASSLGQTQETQYF. CDR3 bases: TGTGCCAGCAGCTTAGGGCAGACCCAAGAGACCCAGTACTTC.